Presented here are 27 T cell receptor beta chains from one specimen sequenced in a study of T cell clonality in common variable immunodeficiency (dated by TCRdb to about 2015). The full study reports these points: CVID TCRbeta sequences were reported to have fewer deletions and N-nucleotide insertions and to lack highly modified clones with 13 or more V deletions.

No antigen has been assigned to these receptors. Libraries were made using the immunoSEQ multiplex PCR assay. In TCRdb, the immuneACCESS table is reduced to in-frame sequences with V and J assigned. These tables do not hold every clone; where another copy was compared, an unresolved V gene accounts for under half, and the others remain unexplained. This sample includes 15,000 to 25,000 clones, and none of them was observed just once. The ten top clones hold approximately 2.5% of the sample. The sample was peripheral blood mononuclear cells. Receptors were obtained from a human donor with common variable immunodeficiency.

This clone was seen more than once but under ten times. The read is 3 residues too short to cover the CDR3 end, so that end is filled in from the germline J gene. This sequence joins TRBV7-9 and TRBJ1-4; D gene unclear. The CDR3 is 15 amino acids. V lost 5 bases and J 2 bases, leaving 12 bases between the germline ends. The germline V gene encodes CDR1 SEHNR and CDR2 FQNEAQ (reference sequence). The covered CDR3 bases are TGTGCCAGCAGCCCCTTAGACTGGACTAATGAAAAA. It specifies CASSPLDWTNEK. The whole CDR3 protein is CASSPLDWTNEKLFF.

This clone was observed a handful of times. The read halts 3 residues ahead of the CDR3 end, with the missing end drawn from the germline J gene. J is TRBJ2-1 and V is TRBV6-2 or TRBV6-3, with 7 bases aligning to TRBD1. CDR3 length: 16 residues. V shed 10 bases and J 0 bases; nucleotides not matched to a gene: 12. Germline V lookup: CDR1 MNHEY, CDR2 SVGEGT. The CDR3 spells CATAPITGVSYNEQFF. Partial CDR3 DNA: TGTGCCACCGCCCCCATTACAGGGGTCTCCTACAATGAG.

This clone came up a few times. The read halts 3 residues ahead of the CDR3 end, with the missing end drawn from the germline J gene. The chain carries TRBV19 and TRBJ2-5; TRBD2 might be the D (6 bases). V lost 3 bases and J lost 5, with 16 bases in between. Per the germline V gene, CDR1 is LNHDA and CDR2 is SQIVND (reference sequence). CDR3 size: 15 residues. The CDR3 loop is CASSIGAGIEETQYF. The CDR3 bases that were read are TGTGCCAGTAGTATCGGGGCGGGGATAGAGGAGACC. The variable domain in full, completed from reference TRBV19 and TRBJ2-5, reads DGGITQSPKYLFRKEGQNVTLSCEQNLNHDAMYWYRQDPGQGLRLIYYSQIVNDFQKGDIAEGYSVSREKKESFPLTVTSAQKNPTAFYLCASSIGAGIEETQYFGPGTRLLVL.

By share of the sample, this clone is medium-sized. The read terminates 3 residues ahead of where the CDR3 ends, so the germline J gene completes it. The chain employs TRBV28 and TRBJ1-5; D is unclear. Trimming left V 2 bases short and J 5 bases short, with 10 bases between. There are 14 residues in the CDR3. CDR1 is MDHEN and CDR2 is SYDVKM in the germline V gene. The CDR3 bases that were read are TGTGCCAGCAGTTTACGCCTCGGGGATCAGCCC. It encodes CASSLRLGDQP. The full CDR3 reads CASSLRLGDQPQHF.

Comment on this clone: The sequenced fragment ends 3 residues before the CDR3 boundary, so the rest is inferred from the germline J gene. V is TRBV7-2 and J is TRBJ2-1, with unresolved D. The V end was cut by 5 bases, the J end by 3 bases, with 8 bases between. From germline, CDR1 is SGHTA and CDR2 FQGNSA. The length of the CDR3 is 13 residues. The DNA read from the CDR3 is TGTGCCAGCAGCCCTAATTACTACAATGAG. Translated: CASSPNYYNE. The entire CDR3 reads CASSPNYYNEQFF.

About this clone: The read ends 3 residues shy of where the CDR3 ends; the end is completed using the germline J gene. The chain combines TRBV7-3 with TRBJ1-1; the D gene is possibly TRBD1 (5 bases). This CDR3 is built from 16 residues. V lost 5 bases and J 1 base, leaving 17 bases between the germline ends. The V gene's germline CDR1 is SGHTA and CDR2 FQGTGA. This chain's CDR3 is CASSPWGGDRNTEAFF. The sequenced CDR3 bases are TGTGCCAGCAGCCCCTGGGGGGGTGATCGGAACACTGAA.

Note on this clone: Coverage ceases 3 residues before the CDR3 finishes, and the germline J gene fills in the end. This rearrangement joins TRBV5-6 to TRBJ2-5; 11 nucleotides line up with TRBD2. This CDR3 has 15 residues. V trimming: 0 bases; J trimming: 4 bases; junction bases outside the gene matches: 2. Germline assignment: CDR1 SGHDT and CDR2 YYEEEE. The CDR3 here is CASSLAGTSGETQYF. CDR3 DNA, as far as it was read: TGTGCCAGCAGCTTGGCCGGGACTAGCGGAGAGACC.

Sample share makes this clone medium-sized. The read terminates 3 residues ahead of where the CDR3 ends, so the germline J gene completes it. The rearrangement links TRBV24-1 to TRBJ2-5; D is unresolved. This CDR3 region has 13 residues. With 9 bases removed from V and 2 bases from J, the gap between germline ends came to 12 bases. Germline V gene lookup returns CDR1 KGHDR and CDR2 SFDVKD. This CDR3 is CATRWQAQETQYF. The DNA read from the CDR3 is TGTGCCACCCGCTGGCAGGCTCAAGAGACC.

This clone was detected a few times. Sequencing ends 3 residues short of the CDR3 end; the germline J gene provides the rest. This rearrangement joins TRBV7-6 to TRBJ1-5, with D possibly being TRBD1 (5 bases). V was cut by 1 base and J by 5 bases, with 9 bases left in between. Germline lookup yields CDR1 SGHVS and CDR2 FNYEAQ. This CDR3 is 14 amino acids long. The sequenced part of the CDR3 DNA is TGTGCCAGCAGCTTAGTAGGCAGGGATCAGCCC. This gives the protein CASSLVGRDQP. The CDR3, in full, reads CASSLVGRDQPQHF. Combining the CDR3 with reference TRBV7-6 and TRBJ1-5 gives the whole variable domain GAGVSQSPRYKVTKRGQDVALRCDPISGHVSLYWYRQALGQGPEFLTYFNYEAQQDKSGLPNDRFSAERPEGSISTLTIQRTEQRDSAMYRCASSLVGRDQPQHFGDGTRLSIL.

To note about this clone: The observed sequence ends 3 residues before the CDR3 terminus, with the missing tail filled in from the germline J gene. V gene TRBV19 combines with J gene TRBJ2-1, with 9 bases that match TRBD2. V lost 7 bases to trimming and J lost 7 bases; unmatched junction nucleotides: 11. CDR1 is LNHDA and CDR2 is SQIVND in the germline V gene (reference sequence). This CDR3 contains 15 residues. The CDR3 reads CASTEGTSNSNEQFF. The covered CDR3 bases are TGTGCCAGTACTGAGGGGACTAGCAACTCGAATGAG.

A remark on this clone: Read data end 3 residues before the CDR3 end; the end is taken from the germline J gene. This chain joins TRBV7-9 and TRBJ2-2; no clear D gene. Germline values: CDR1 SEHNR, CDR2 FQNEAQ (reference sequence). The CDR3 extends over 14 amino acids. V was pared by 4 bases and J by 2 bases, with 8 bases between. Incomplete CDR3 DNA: TGTGCCAGCAGCTCTCGCGGAAACACCGGGGAG. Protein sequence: CASSSRGNTGE. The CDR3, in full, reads CASSSRGNTGELFF.

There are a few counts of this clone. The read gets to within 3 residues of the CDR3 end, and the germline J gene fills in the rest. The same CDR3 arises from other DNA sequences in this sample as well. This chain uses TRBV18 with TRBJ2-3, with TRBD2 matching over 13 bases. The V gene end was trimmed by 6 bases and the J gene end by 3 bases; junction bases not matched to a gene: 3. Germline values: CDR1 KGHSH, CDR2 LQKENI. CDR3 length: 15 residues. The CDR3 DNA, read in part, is TGTGCCAGCTCCCCGGGACTAGCGGGGACAGATACG. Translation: CASSPGLAGTDT. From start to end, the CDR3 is CASSPGLAGTDTQYF.

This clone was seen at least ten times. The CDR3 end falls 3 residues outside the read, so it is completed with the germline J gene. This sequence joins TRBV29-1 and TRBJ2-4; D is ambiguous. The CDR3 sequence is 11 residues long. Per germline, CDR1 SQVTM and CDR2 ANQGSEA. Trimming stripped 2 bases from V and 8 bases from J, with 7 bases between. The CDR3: CSVELSDIQYF. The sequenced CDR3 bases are TGCAGCGTTGAATTGTCGGACATT.

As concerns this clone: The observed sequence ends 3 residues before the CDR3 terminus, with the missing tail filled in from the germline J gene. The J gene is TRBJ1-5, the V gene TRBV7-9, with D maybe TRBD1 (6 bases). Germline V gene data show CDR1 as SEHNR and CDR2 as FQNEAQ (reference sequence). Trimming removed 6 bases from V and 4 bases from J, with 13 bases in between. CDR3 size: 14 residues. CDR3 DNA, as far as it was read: TGTGCCAGCAGTTCAAACAGGGTTAATCAGCCC. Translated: CASSSNRVNQP. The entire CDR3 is CASSSNRVNQPQHF.

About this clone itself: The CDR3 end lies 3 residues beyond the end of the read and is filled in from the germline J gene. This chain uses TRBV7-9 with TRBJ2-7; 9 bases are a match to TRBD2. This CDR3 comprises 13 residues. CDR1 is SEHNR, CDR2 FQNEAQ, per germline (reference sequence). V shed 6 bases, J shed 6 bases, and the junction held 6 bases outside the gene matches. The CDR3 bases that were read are TGTGCCAGCAGATCCGCGGGGGGGTCCGAG. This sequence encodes CASRSAGGSE. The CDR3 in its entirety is CASRSAGGSEQYF.

The sequenced part of the CDR3 DNA is TGTGCCAGCAGCCGCCAAGGGTATGGC. Residues: CASSRQGYG. The CDR3 as a whole reads CASSRQGYGYTF. This chain connects TRBV7-2 to TRBJ1-2; D remains ambiguous. The sequenced fragment ends 3 residues before the CDR3 boundary, so the rest is inferred from the germline J gene. The CDR3 is 12 residues long. Germline loops: CDR1 SGHTA, CDR2 FQGNSA. Trimming took 5 bases from V and 5 from J, leaving 9 bases between them.

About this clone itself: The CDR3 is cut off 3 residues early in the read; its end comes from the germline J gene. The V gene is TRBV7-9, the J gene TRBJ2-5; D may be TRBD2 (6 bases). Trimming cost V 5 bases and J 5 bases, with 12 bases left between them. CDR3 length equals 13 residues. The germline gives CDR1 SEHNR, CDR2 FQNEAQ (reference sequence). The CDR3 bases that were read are TGTGCCAGCAGCGGCTCGCGGGGTGAGACC. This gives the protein CASSGSRGET. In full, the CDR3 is CASSGSRGETQYF.

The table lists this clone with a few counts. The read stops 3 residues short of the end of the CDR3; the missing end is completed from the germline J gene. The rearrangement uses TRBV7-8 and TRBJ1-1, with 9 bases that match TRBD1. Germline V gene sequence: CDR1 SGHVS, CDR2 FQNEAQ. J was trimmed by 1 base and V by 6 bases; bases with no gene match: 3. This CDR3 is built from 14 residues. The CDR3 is CASSSTGGNTEAFF. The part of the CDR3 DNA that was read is TGTGCCAGCAGTTCGACAGGGGGGAACACTGAA.

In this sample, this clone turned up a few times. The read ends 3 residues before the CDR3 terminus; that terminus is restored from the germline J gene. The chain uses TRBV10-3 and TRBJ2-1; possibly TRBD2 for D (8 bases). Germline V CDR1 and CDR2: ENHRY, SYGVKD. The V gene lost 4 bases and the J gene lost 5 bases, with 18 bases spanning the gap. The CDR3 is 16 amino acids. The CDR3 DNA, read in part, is TGTGCCATCAGTGGCTCGAGGGGGCGGGGGGACAATGAG. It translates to CAISGSRGRGDNE. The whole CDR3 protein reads CAISGSRGRGDNEQFF.

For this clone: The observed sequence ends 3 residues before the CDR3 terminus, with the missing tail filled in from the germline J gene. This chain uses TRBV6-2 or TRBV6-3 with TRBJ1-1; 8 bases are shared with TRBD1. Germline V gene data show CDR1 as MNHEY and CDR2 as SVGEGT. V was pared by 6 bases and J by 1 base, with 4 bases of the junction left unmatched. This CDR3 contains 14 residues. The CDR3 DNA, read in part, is TGTGCCAGCAGACGGACAGGGACGAACACTGAA. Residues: CASRRTGTNTE. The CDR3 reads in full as CASRRTGTNTEAFF.

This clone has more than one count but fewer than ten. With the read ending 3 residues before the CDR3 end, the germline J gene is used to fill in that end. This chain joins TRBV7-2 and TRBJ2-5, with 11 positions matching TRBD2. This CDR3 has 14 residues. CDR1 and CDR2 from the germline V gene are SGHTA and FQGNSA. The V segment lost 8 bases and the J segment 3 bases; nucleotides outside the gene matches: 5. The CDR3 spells CASRGTSGKETQYF. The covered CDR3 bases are TGTGCCAGCCGAGGGACTAGCGGAAAAGAGACC.

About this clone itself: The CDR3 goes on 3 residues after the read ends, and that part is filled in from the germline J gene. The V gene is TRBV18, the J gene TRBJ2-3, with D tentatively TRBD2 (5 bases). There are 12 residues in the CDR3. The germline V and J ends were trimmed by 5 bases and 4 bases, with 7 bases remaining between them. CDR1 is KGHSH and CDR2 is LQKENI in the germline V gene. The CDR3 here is CASSEGSDTQYF. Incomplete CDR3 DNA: TGTGCCAGCTCAGAGGGTTCAGATACG. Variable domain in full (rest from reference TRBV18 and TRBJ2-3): NAGVMQNPRHLVRRRGQEARLRCSPMKGHSHVYWYRQLPEEGLKFMVYLQKENIIDESGMPKERFSAEFPKEGPSILRIQQVVRGDSAAYFCASSEGSDTQYFGPGTRLTVL.

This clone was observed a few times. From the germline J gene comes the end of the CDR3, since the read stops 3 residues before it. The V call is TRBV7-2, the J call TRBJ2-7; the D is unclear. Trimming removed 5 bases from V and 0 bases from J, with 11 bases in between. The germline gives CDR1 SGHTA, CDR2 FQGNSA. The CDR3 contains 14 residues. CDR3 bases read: TGTGCCAGCAGCGGCAGGTTTCCCTCCTACGAG. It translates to CASSGRFPSYE. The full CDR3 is CASSGRFPSYEQYF.

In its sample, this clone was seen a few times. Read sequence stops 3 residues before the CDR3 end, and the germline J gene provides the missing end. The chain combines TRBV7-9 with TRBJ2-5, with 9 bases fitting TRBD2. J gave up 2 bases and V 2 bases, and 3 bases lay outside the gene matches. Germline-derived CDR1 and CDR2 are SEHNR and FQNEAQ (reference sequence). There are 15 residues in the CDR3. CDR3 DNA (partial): TGTGCCAGCAGCTTACCGGCGGGGGGGCAAGAGACC. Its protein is CASSLPAGGQET. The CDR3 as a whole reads CASSLPAGGQETQYF.

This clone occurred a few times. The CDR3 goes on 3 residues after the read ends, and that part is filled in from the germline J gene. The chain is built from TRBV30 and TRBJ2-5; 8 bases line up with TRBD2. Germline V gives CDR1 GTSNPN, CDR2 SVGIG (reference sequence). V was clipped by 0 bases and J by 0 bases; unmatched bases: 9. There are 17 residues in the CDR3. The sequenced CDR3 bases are TGTGCCTGGAGTGTACGGCTTAGCGGGGAGCACCAAGAGACC. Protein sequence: CAWSVRLSGEHQET. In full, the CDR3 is CAWSVRLSGEHQETQYF. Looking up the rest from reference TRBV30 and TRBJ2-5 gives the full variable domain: SQTIHQWPATLVQPVGSPLSLECTVEGTSNPNLYWYRQAAGRGLQLLFYSVGIGQISSEVPQNLSASRPQDRQFILSSKKLLLSDSGFYLCAWSVRLSGEHQETQYFGPGTRLLVL.

The DNA read from the CDR3 is TGTGCCAGCAGCCTTCTCTTGAGGGGCAATACCGGGACC. It specifies CASSLLLRGNTGT. The entire CDR3 sequence reads CASSLLLRGNTGTQYF. V usage is TRBV7-6 and J usage is TRBJ2-5, with D perhaps being TRBD1 or TRBD2 (5 bases each). The missing CDR3 end, 3 residues past where the read stops, is filled in from the germline J gene. V gave up 5 bases and J gave up 7 bases, with 23 bases separating them. Germline assignment: CDR1 SGHVS and CDR2 FNYEAQ. The CDR3 sequence is 16 residues long.

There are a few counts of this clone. The CDR3 protein is CASSTGGRTEAFF. The part of the CDR3 DNA that was read is TGTGCCAGTAGTACAGGGGGCAGGACTGAA. The J gene is TRBJ1-1, the V gene TRBV19; 8 nucleotides match TRBD1. The sequence runs out 3 residues before the end of the CDR3; the remainder is reconstructed from the germline J gene. Germline V gene data show CDR1 as LNHDA and CDR2 as SQIVND (reference sequence). This CDR3 comprises 13 residues. Germline trimming cut 4 bases from V and 5 bases from J; bases unmatched to any gene: 3. The full variable domain, rest sourced from reference TRBV19 and TRBJ1-1, is DGGITQSPKYLFRKEGQNVTLSCEQNLNHDAMYWYRQDPGQGLRLIYYSQIVNDFQKGDIAEGYSVSREKKESFPLTVTSAQKNPTAFYLCASSTGGRTEAFFGQGTRLTVV.